What follows are 5 T cell receptor beta chains derived from one specimen sequenced in a study of shared clonotypes between healthy human individuals. This table comes from immunoSEQ multiplex PCR, and its TCRdb copy is limited to in-frame clones, with some not included. This sample has about 2 million clones, with about 95% found just once. Cells designated naive CD8 were CD45RO-negative and were positively selected for CCR7, with terminally differentiated effector memory CD45RA+ cells excluded. Source material: naive CD8+ T cells sorted from blood. All receptors derive from a man between 18 and 29 years old in good health.

This chain uses TRBV7-2 with TRBJ2-5; a weak D match, TRBD2 (5 bases). The CDR3 loop spans 14 amino acids. Germline V lookup: CDR1 SGHTA, CDR2 FQGNSA. Trimming pared 0 bases from V and 5 bases from J, leaving 10 bases between. This chain's CDR3 is CASSLAAVGETQYF. In nucleotides, the CDR3 is TGTGCCAGCAGCTTAGCAGCGGTTGGGGAGACCCAGTACTTC.

This clone appeared a single time. The gene calls are TRBV28 and TRBJ1-1, with 10 bases that match TRBD1. V trimming: 5 bases; J trimming: 5 bases; junction bases outside the gene matches: 11. This CDR3 contains 16 residues. Per germline, CDR1 MDHEN and CDR2 SYDVKM. The CDR3 reads CASSEGTGDGRTEAFF. The CDR3, as DNA: TGTGCCAGCAGTGAGGGGACAGGGGATGGCAGGACTGAAGCTTTCTTT.

V usage is TRBV5-6 and J usage is TRBJ1-2; D remains unclear. The CDR3 covers 13 residues. Germline CDR1 SGHDT, CDR2 YYEEEE. V dropped 5 bases and J dropped 4 bases, with 12 bases sitting between them. CDR3 sequence reads: CASRVDKLYGYTF. In DNA, the CDR3 is TGTGCCAGCAGGGTTGACAAGCTCTATGGCTACACCTTC.

CDR3 in DNA: TGTGCCAGCAGTGAACAGGGCTCGGGTAATGAAAAACTGTTTTTT. Its translation is CASSEQGSGNEKLFF. The V gene is TRBV25-1, the J gene TRBJ1-4; perhaps TRBD1 as D (5 bases). From germline, CDR1 is MGHDK and CDR2 SYGVNS. This CDR3 comprises 15 residues. Trimming left V 2 bases short and J 4 bases short, with 11 bases between. Full variable domain (remainder filled in from reference TRBV25-1 and TRBJ1-4): EADIYQTPRYLVIGTGKKITLECSQTMGHDKMYWYQQDPGMELHLIHYSYGVNSTEKGDLSSESTVSRIRTEHFPLTLESARPSHTSQYLCASSEQGSGNEKLFFGSGTQLSVL.

The V call is TRBV7-9, the J call TRBJ2-7; 9 bases match TRBD2. This CDR3 has 14 amino acids. Looked up from germline, CDR1 is SEHNR and CDR2 is FQNEAQ (reference sequence). After removal of 5 bases from V and 6 bases from J, the junction contained 8 bases not matched to a gene. The CDR3 region has the DNA TGTGCCAGCAGCACCCGCGGGGGGGCCCTCGAGCAGTACTTC. The encoded protein is CASSTRGGALEQYF.